The rows below give T cell receptor beta chains drawn from one sample of a study of T cell repertoires in cytomegalovirus infection. TCRdb ran MiXCR on the reads and lists one entry per CDR3 protein. Of roughly 990,000 distinct CDR3 sequences listed, 31% are singletons. No antigen is known for these receptors. The specimen was cultured CD8+ T cells from PBMCs, collected from culture after CMV antigen stimulation. These receptors were collected from a human donor in good health (CMV status not recorded). Some clones in this sample may be carry-over from other donors' samples. The CDR3 runs from the conserved cysteine through the conserved F or W. D genes are given only for firm matches. The size of a clone is reported for some rows only, either as once, few or many, or as a class for expanded clones.

13	TRBJ1-2	NA	NA	TRBV12-3/TRBV12-4	CASSLYIGYGYTF	TGTGCCAGCAGTTTGTACATCGGCTATGGCTACACCTTC
12	TRBJ2-1	NA	NA	TRBV10-3	CAALSSYNEQFF	TGTGCCGCCCTTAGCTCCTACAATGAGCAGTTCTTC
16	TRBJ2-3	NA	TRBD2	TRBV4-2	CASSQVLAGSTDTQYF	TGTGCCAGCAGCCAAGTACTAGCGGGGAGCACAGATACGCAGTATTTT
16	TRBJ1-1	NA	NA	TRBV20-1	CSAHDRDGHMNTEAFF	TGCAGTGCTCACGACCGGGACGGTCACATGAACACTGAAGCTTTCTTT
17	TRBJ2-3	NA	TRBD1	TRBV3-1	CASSYRPPDRASDTQYF	TGTGCCAGCAGCTACCGCCCACCGGACAGGGCGTCAGATACGCAGTATTTT
14	TRBJ1-1	NA	NA	TRBV28	CASSPPGRDTEAFF	TGTGCCAGCAGTCCACCGGGGCGGGACACTGAAGCTTTCTTT
14	TRBJ1-1	NA	NA	TRBV28	CASSPVGRNTEAFF	TGTGCCAGCAGTCCCGTGGGAAGGAATACTGAAGCTTTCTTT
13	TRBJ2-3	NA	NA	TRBV27	CASRRRPTDTQYF	TGTGCCAGCAGGAGACGTCCCACAGATACGCAGTATTTT
11	TRBJ2-1	NA	NA	TRBV28	CTSTNYNEQFF	TGTACCAGCACGAATTACAATGAGCAGTTCTTC
17	TRBJ2-3	NA	NA	TRBV20-1	CSARAKGDGGLFDTQYF	TGCAGTGCTAGAGCCAAGGGAGACGGGGGGCTTTTTGATACGCAGTATTTT
13	TRBJ1-5	NA	TRBD1	TRBV6-6	CASNNRGDQPQHF	TGTGCCAGCAACAACAGGGGGGATCAGCCCCAGCATTTT
12	TRBJ1-5	NA	NA	TRBV12-3/TRBV12-4	CASAWGGQPQHF	TGTGCCAGCGCCTGGGGGGGGCAACCCCAGCATTTT
15	TRBJ1-1	many	NA	TRBV7-8	CASSLSWQPNTEAFF	TGTGCCAGCAGCTTATCGTGGCAGCCGAACACTGAAGCTTTCTTT
14	TRBJ2-3	few	NA	TRBV27	CASSSSRGGDTQYF	TGTGCCAGCAGCTCCTCGAGGGGTGGAGATACGCAGTATTTT
22	TRBJ2-2	many	NA	TRBV7-8	CASSLFDIRGAGPSMGFGELFF	TGTGCCAGCAGCTTATTTGACATAAGGGGGGCAGGTCCCTCCATGGGGTTCGGGGAGCTGTTTTTT
14	TRBJ1-6	many	NA	TRBV7-9	CASSLGGANSPLHF	TGTGCCAGCAGCTTAGGAGGAGCTAATTCACCCCTCCACTTT
14	TRBJ1-5	NA	TRBD1	TRBV28	CASRTGQNNQPQHF	TGTGCCAGCAGAACGGGACAGAACAATCAGCCCCAGCATTTT
14	TRBJ1-5	NA	NA	TRBV6-2/TRBV6-3	CASTPAASNQPQHF	TGTGCCAGCACCCCGGCCGCGAGCAATCAGCCCCAGCATTTT
16	TRBJ2-5	few	TRBD2	TRBV19	CASSSGPRGDQETQYF	TGTGCCAGTAGTTCCGGCCCTCGGGGGGACCAAGAGACCCAGTACTTC
14	TRBJ2-1	many	TRBD2	TRBV12-3/TRBV12-4	CASSYLADTGEQFF	TGTGCCAGCAGTTACCTAGCGGATACCGGTGAGCAGTTCTTC
17	TRBJ2-1	few	TRBD2	TRBV7-6	CASSLGRRGGSYNEQFF	TGTGCCAGCAGCTTAGGGAGGCGGGGGGGCTCCTACAATGAGCAGTTCTTC
13	TRBJ2-1	NA	TRBD2	TRBV6-6	CASSPFSGDEQFF	TGTGCCAGCAGCCCATTTAGCGGGGATGAGCAGTTCTTC
13	TRBJ1-1	few	TRBD1	TRBV2	CARKDRGNTEAFF	TGTGCCAGGAAGGACAGGGGAAACACTGAAGCTTTCTTT
14	TRBJ1-3	NA	NA	TRBV11-2	CASSTQGHGNTIYF	TGTGCCAGCAGCACACAGGGCCATGGAAACACCATATATTTT